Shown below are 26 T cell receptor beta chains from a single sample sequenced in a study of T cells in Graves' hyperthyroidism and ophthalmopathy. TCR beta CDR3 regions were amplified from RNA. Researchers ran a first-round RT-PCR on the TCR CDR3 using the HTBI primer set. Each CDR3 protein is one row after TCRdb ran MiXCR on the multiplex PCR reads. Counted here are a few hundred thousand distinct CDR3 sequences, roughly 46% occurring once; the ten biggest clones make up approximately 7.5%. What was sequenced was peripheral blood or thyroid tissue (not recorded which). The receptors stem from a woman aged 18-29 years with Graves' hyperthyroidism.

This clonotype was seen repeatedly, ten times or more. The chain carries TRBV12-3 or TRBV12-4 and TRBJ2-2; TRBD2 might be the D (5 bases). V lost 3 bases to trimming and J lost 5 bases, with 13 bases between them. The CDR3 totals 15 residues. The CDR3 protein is CASSFGLTFTGELFF. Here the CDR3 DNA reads TGTGCCAGCAGTTTTGGACTCACCTTTACCGGGGAGCTGTTTTTT.

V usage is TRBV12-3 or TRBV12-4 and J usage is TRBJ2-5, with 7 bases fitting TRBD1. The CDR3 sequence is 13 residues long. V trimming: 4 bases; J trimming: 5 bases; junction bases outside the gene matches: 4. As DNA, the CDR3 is TGTGCCAGCAGTTCCGTACAGGGGGAGACCCAGTACTTC. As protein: CASSSVQGETQYF.

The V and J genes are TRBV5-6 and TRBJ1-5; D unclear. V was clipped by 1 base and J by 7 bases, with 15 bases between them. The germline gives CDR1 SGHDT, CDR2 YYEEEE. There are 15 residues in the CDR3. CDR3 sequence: CASSLSGSVEQPQHF. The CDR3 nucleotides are TGTGCCAGCAGCTTGTCCGGGTCGGTAGAACAGCCCCAGCATTTT.

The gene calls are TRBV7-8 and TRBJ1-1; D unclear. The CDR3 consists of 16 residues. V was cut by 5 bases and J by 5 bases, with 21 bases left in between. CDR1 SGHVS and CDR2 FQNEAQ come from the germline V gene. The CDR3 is CASSLTGSGGRTEAFF. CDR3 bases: TGTGCCAGCAGCCTCACCGGGTCGGGAGGTCGGACTGAAGCTTTCTTT.

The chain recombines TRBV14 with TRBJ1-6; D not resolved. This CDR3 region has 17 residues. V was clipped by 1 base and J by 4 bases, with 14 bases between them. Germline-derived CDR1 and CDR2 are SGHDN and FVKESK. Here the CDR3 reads CASSQVSVGNYNSPLHF. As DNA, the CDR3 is TGTGCCAGCAGCCAAGTCTCGGTCGGAAATTATAATTCACCCCTCCACTTT.

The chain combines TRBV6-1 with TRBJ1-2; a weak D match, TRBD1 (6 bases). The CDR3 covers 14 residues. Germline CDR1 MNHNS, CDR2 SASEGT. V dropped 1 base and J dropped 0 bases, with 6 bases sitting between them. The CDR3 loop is CASSEGTANYGYTF. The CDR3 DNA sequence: TGTGCCAGCAGTGAAGGGACAGCTAACTATGGCTACACCTTC.

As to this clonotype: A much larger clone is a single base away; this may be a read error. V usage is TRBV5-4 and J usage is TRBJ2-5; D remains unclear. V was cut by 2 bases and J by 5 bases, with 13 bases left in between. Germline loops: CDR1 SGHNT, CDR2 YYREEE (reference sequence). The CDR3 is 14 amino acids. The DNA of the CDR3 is TGTGCCAGCAGCTTATGGCAGCTTGGGGAGACCCAGTACTTC. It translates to CASSLWQLGETQYF.

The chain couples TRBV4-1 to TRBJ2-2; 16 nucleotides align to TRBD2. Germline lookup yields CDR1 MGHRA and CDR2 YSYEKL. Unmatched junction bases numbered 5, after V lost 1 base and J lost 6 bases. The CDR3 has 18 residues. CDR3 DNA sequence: TGCGCCAGCAGCCAAGGGGGACTAGCGGGAGGGGGAGCCGGGGAGCTGTTTTTT. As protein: CASSQGGLAGGGAGELFF.

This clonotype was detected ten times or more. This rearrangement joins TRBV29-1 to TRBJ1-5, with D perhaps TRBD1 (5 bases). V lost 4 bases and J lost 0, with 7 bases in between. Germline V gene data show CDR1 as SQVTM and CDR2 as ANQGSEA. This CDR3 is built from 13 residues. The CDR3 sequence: CSVGQGSNQPQHF. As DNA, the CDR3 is TGCAGCGTTGGCCAGGGTAGCAATCAGCCCCAGCATTTT.

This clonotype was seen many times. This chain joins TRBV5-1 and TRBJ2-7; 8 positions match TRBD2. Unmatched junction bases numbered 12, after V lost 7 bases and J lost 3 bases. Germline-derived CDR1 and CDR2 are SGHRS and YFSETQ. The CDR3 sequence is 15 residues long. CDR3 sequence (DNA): TGCGCCAGCGCCACGAGGGGCGGGAGGTACTACGAGCAGTACTTC. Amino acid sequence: CASATRGGRYYEQYF.

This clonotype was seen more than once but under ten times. The CDR3 sequence is CASSPGTGMVKLFF. CDR3 bases: TGTGCCAGCAGCCCCGGGACAGGGATGGTCAAACTGTTTTTT. This chain uses TRBV7-3 with TRBJ1-4; 9 bases fit TRBD1. There are 14 residues in the CDR3. After removal of 5 bases from V and 11 bases from J, the junction contained 9 bases not matched to a gene. Germline CDR1 SGHTA, CDR2 FQGTGA.

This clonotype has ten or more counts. CDR3 amino acids: CSVDGLAGLTQYF. CDR3 nucleotide sequence: TGCAGCGTTGATGGGCTAGCGGGGCTTACGCAGTATTTT. The chain carries TRBV29-1 and TRBJ2-3; 9 positions agree with TRBD2. The trim removed 3 bases at V and 8 bases at J, leaving 6 bases unmatched. Looked up from germline, CDR1 is SQVTM and CDR2 is ANQGSEA. CDR3 length: 13 amino acids.

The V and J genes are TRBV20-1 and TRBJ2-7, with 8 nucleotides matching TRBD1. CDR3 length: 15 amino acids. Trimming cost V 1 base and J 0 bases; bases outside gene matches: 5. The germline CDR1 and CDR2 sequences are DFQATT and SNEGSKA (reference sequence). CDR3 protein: CSARGGTGNSYEQYF. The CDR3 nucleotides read TGCAGTGCTAGAGGTGGGACAGGCAACTCCTACGAGCAGTACTTC.

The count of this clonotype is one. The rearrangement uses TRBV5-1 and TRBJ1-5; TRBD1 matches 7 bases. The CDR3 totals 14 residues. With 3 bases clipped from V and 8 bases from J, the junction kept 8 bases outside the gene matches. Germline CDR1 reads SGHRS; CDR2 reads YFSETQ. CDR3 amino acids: CASSSTGFREPQHF. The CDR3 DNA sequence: TGCGCCAGCAGCTCGACAGGGTTCAGGGAGCCCCAGCATTTT.

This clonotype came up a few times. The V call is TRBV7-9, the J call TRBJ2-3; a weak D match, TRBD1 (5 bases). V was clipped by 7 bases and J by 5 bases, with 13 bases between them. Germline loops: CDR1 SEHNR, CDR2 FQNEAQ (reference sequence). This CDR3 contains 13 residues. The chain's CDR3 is CASKRTQGDTQYF. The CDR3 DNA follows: TGTGCCAGCAAGAGGACCCAGGGAGATACGCAGTATTTT.

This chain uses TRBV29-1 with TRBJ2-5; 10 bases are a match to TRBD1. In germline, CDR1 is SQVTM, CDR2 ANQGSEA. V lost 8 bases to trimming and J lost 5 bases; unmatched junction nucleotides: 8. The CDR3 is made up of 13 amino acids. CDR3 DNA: TGCAGCAGCCGGGACAGGGGTAGGGAGACCCAGTACTTC. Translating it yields CSSRDRGRETQYF.

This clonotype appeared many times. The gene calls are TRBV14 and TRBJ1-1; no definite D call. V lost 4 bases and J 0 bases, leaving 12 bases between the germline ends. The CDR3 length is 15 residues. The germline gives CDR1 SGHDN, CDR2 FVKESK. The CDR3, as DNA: TGTGCCAGCAGCCCCCTGAGACGTATGAACACTGAAGCTTTCTTT. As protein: CASSPLRRMNTEAFF.

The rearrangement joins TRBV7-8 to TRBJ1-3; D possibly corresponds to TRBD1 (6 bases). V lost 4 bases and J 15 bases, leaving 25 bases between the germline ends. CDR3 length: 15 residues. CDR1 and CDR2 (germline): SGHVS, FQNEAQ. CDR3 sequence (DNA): TGTGCCAGCAGCTACAGGGCTTCCTCTGGAAACACTAGATATTTT. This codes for CASSYRASSGNTRYF.

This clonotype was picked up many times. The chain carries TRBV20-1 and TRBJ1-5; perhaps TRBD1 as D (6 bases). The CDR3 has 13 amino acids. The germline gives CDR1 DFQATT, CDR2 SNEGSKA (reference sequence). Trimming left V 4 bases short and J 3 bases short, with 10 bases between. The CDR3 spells CSAKDSLNQPQHF. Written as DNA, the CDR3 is TGCAGTGCTAAGGACAGCCTCAATCAGCCCCAGCATTTT.

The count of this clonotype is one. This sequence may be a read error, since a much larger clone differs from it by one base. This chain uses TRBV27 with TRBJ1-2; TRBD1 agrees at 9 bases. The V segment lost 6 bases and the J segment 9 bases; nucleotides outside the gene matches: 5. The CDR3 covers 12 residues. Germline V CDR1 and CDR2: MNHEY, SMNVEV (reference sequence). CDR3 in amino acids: CASSTGGPSYTF. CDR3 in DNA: TGTGCCAGCAGCACAGGGGGCCCCAGCTACACCTTC.

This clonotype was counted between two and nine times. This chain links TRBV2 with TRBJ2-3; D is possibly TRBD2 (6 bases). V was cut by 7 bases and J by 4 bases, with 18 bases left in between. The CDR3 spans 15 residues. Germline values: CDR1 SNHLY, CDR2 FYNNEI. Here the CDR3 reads CASTLLRGESDTQYF. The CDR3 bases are TGTGCCAGCACTCTTCTTCGCGGGGAGTCAGATACGCAGTATTTT.

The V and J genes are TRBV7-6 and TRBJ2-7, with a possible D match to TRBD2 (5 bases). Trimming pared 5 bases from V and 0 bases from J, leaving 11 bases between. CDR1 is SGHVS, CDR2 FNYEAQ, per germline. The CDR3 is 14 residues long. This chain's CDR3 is CASSPQRTSYEQYF. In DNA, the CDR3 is TGTGCCAGCAGCCCCCAGCGGACCTCCTACGAGCAGTACTTC. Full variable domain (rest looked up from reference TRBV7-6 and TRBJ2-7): GAGVSQSPRYKVTKRGQDVALRCDPISGHVSLYWYRQALGQGPEFLTYFNYEAQQDKSGLPNDRFSAERPEGSISTLTIQRTEQRDSAMYRCASSPQRTSYEQYFGPGTRLTVT.

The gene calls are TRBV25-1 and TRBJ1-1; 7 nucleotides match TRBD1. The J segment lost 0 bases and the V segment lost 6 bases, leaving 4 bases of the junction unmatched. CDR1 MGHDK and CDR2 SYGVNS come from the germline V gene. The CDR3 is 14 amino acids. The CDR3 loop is CASRETGLNTEAFF. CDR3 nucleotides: TGTGCCAGCAGAGAGACAGGGTTGAACACTGAAGCTTTCTTT. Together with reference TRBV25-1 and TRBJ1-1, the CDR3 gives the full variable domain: EADIYQTPRYLVIGTGKKITLECSQTMGHDKMYWYQQDPGMELHLIHYSYGVNSTEKGDLSSESTVSRIRTEHFPLTLESARPSHTSQYLCASRETGLNTEAFFGQGTRLTVV.

The CDR3 coding sequence is TGTGCCAGCAGCTTAGCCAAGGGGCGCGCTCGTGAAAAACTGTTTTTT. Translated: CASSLAKGRAREKLFF. V gene TRBV7-6 combines with J gene TRBJ1-4; D might be TRBD1 (5 bases). Trimming cost V 0 bases and J 7 bases, with 15 bases left between them. This CDR3 has 16 amino acids. Germline V gene sequence: CDR1 SGHVS, CDR2 FNYEAQ.

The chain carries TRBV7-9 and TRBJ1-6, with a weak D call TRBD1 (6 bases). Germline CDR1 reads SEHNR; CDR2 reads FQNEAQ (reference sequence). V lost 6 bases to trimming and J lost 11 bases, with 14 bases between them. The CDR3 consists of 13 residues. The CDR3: CASSQGQGTPLHF. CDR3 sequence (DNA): TGTGCCAGCAGTCAAGGGCAGGGGACACCCCTCCACTTT.

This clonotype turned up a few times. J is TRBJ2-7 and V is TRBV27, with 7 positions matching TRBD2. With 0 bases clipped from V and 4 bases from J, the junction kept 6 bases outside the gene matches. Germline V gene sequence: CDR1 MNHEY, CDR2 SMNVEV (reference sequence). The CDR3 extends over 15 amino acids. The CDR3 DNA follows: TGTGCCAGCAGTTTATCGGAAACTAGCGTGTACGAGCAGTACTTC. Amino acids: CASSLSETSVYEQYF.